A selection of T cell receptor beta chains follows, all from one sample in a study of molecular identifiers for immune sequencing clone quantification. TCRdb re-called the PCR reads through MiXCR, storing one row per CDR3 protein. Of approximately 500,000 distinct CDR3 sequences in the sample, roughly 23% were seen once. The sample was naive CD8+ T cells from blood, with Jurkat cell RNA spiked in. These receptors originate from a human donor in good health. Some libraries in this study had Jurkat cell RNA spiked in. CDR3s include the opening cysteine and the closing phenylalanine or tryptophan. A D gene is named only where the DNA matches it firmly. A row's size may be missing; if present it is once, few, many or a size class.

CDR3 DNA: TGCGCCAGCAGCCAAGGTGCGAGCGGGGCGTACACAGATACGCAGTATTTT; CDR3 protein: CASSQGASGAYTDTQYF; clone size: -; V gene: TRBV4-3; J gene: TRBJ2-3; D gene: TRBD2
CDR3 DNA: TGTGCCAGCAGCTTGGATAGGGGGGGGGGAATTTTCACTGAAGCTTTCTTT; CDR3 protein: CASSLDRGGGIFTEAFF; clone size: few; V gene: TRBV5-6; J gene: TRBJ1-1; D gene: -
CDR3 DNA: TGCAGTGCTAGAGTGCGAGAGCGGGAGGACACCGGGGAGCTGTTTTTT; CDR3 protein: CSARVREREDTGELFF; clone size: many; V gene: TRBV20-1; J gene: TRBJ2-2; D gene: TRBD2
CDR3 DNA: TGTGCCAGCAGCCAAGTTAAATTATGGGGGCAAACCGGGGAGCTGTTTTTT; CDR3 protein: CASSQVKLWGQTGELFF; clone size: many; V gene: TRBV14; J gene: TRBJ2-2; D gene: -
CDR3 DNA: TGCGCCAGCAGCCTACAAGCGGGGGGCTACGGGCAGTACTTC; CDR3 protein: CASSLQAGGYGQYF; clone size: few; V gene: TRBV4-3; J gene: TRBJ2-7; D gene: TRBD2
CDR3 DNA: TGTGCCAGCAGCTCAACAGGGGTAACTGAAGCTTTCTTT; CDR3 protein: CASSSTGVTEAFF; clone size: few; V gene: TRBV5-6; J gene: TRBJ1-1; D gene: TRBD1
CDR3 DNA: TGTGCCAGCAGCGCTGGGCGGGAGCGGGGCACCGGGGAGCTGTTTTTT; CDR3 protein: CASSAGRERGTGELFF; clone size: -; V gene: TRBV25-1; J gene: TRBJ2-2; D gene: TRBD2
CDR3 DNA: TGTGCCAGCAGCCAAGGGGAATTAGGGTACGAGCAGTACTTC; CDR3 protein: CASSQGELGYEQYF; clone size: few; V gene: TRBV4-2; J gene: TRBJ2-7; D gene: -
CDR3 DNA: TGTGCCAGCAGTAGCCCCCCCGGGGATATGAATGAAAAACTGTTTTTT; CDR3 protein: CASSSPPGDMNEKLFF; clone size: few; V gene: TRBV2; J gene: TRBJ1-4; D gene: -
CDR3 DNA: TGCAGCGTTGAAGGGTGGGGCGCACCTGATGAGCGGTACTTC; CDR3 protein: CSVEGWGAPDERYF; clone size: once; V gene: TRBV29-1; J gene: TRBJ2-7; D gene: -